The next 26 T cell receptor beta chains were all read from a single sample in a study of T cell changes during pregnancy in multiple sclerosis. TCRdb keeps only in-frame clones here, not all; method: immunoSEQ multiplex PCR. This table holds some 51,000 clones, 90% to 95% found once. The sequences come from CD8+ T cells from peripheral blood mononuclear cells, collected in the first trimester of pregnancy. The source is a female donor with multiple sclerosis, enrolled in a pregnancy study.

This sequence joins TRBV29-1 and TRBJ2-1; TRBD2 matches at 7 bases. With 1 base clipped from V and 7 bases from J, the junction kept 10 bases outside the gene matches. This CDR3 is built from 15 residues. The germline CDR1 and CDR2 sequences are SQVTM and ANQGSEA. The CDR3 nucleotides read TGCAGCGTTGAAGGTATTGGGCTAGCGGCAAATGAGCAGTTCTTC. Translated, it gives CSVEGIGLAANEQFF.

The J gene is TRBJ1-1, the V gene TRBV19, with 7 bases identical to TRBD1. CDR3 size: 15 residues. J gave up 0 bases and V 5 bases, and 6 bases lay outside the gene matches. Germline CDR1 reads LNHDA; CDR2 reads SQIVND (reference sequence). The CDR3: CASSFGQAMNTEAFF. In DNA, the CDR3 is TGTGCCAGTAGTTTCGGACAGGCTATGAACACTGAAGCTTTCTTT.

This clone was seen a single time. The chain is built from TRBV2 and TRBJ2-1, with 7 bases aligning to TRBD2. The V gene's germline CDR1 is SNHLY and CDR2 FYNNEI. After removal of 10 bases from V and 4 bases from J, the junction contained 4 bases not matched to a gene. The CDR3 covers 12 residues. CDR3 residues: CATRGGYNEQFF. CDR3 nucleotides: TGTGCCACCCGGGGAGGGTACAATGAGCAGTTCTTC.

J is TRBJ2-3 and V is TRBV5-4; D is possibly TRBD2 (5 bases). In germline, CDR1 is SGHNT, CDR2 YYREEE (reference sequence). The ends were cut back, 4 bases at V and 5 bases at J, with 14 bases in the middle. CDR3 size: 14 residues. CDR3 DNA: TGTGCCAGCAGCCCTGTGGGAGAGGGAGATACGCAGTATTTT. Its translation is CASSPVGEGDTQYF.

V usage is TRBV7-9 and J usage is TRBJ2-5; D may be TRBD2 (5 bases). V was shortened by 5 bases and J by 7 bases, with 14 bases between the two germline ends. The germline V gene has CDR1 SEHNR and CDR2 FQNEAQ (reference sequence). The length of the CDR3 is 13 residues. The CDR3 sequence is CASSPANRGTQYF. The CDR3 DNA reads TGTGCCAGCAGCCCGGCTAACCGGGGGACCCAGTACTTC.

The V call is TRBV2, the J call TRBJ2-7; D might be TRBD1 (5 bases). The germline V gene has CDR1 SNHLY and CDR2 FYNNEI. This CDR3 region has 12 residues. V was clipped by 8 bases and J by 3 bases, with 11 bases between them. CDR3 region: CASLDSHYEQYF. The CDR3 nucleotides are TGTGCCAGCCTCGACAGTCACTACGAGCAGTACTTC.

This chain links TRBV2 with TRBJ1-5, with TRBD1 identical over 7 bases. Germline loops: CDR1 SNHLY, CDR2 FYNNEI. The CDR3 consists of 14 residues. V trimming: 3 bases; J trimming: 4 bases; junction bases outside the gene matches: 3. The CDR3 nucleotides read TGTGCCAGCAGTGAGGGACAGACAAATCAGCCCCAGCATTTT. It specifies CASSEGQTNQPQHF.

V usage is TRBV27 and J usage is TRBJ2-7, with 8 bases lining up with TRBD1. The V gene's germline CDR1 is MNHEY and CDR2 SMNVEV (reference sequence). V gave up 5 bases and J gave up 2 bases; unmatched junction bases: 5. This CDR3 has 14 residues. CDR3 sequence (DNA): TGTGCCAGCAGTATCGACAGGGGCACCTACGAGCAGTACTTC. Protein sequence: CASSIDRGTYEQYF.

V gene TRBV11-3 combines with J gene TRBJ1-5; D perhaps matches TRBD1 (5 bases). This CDR3 is 14 amino acids long. The V gene lost 3 bases and the J gene lost 8 bases, with 14 bases spanning the gap. Germline-derived CDR1 and CDR2 are SGHNT and YENEEA. The chain's CDR3 is CASSFVGQPEPQHF. CDR3 bases: TGTGCCAGCAGCTTTGTCGGACAACCGGAGCCCCAGCATTTT.

DNA of the CDR3: TGCGCCAGCAGCCCTGGGGACAGGGGGCTCAATCAGCCCCAGCATTTT. This sequence encodes CASSPGDRGLNQPQHF. The chain uses TRBV5-1 and TRBJ1-5; 12 bases agree with TRBD1. The V gene end was trimmed by 4 bases and the J gene end by 3 bases; junction bases not matched to a gene: 5. Germline V lookup: CDR1 SGHRS, CDR2 YFSETQ. The length of the CDR3 is 16 residues.

The rearrangement links TRBV1 to TRBJ2-1; the table's D call, TRBD2, has no DNA check behind it. TRBV1 is an annotated pseudogene. The CDR3 totals 16 residues. The CDR3 sequence is CTSSQWGLAGDNEQFF. CDR3 nucleotide sequence: TGCACCAGCAGCCAATGGGGACTAGCGGGGGACAATGAGCAGTTCTTC.

This clone was detected once. This chain uses TRBV6-6 with TRBJ2-5; tentative D call: TRBD2 (6 bases). Per the germline V gene, CDR1 is MNHNY and CDR2 is SVGAGI (reference sequence). The CDR3 is 14 residues long. Between the trimmed V and J ends, which lost 5 bases and 3 bases, there was a span of 13 bases. The CDR3 bases are TGTGCCAGCAGTGACCCGGGACTCAAAGAGACCCAGTACTTC. It encodes CASSDPGLKETQYF.

This clone has just one count. The chain links TRBV28 to TRBJ2-7; D is possibly TRBD1 (6 bases). The CDR3 is 14 amino acids. V lost 3 bases, J lost 4 bases, and 13 bases lay in between. The germline CDR1 and CDR2 sequences are MDHEN and SYDVKM. CDR3 in DNA: TGTGCCAGCAGTTTTATACAGGGTGCGTACGAGCAGTACTTC. Residues: CASSFIQGAYEQYF.

The chain recombines TRBV19 with TRBJ1-5; 9 nucleotides line up with TRBD1. The germline V gene encodes CDR1 LNHDA and CDR2 SQIVND (reference sequence). J was trimmed by 5 bases and V by 8 bases; bases with no gene match: 4. This CDR3 is 13 amino acids long. The CDR3 sequence is CASAGTGYQPQHF. In DNA form, the CDR3 reads TGTGCCAGTGCCGGGACAGGGTATCAGCCCCAGCATTTT.

This clone was picked up one time. The V call is TRBV5-5, the J call TRBJ1-2; TRBD1 agrees at 9 bases. Per germline, CDR1 SGHKS and CDR2 YYEKEE (reference sequence). Unmatched junction bases numbered 14, after V lost 3 bases and J lost 8 bases. This CDR3 is built from 16 residues. CDR3 nucleotide sequence: TGTGCCAGCAGCTCACCCCCCGGGACAGGGCTGAGGGGCTACACCTTC. Translation gives CASSSPPGTGLRGYTF.

The J gene is TRBJ2-7, the V gene TRBV27; D possibly corresponds to TRBD1 (5 bases). Germline V lookup: CDR1 MNHEY, CDR2 SMNVEV (reference sequence). V was pared by 5 bases and J by 3 bases, with 14 bases between. The CDR3 covers 14 residues. The CDR3 DNA reads TGTGCCAGCAGTACGAACAGGATCCTCTACGAGCAGTACTTC. It translates to CASSTNRILYEQYF.

The chain combines TRBV9 with TRBJ2-5; tentatively, D is TRBD2 (6 bases). CDR3 length: 16 residues. The germline CDR1 and CDR2 sequences are SGDLS and YYNGEE. The germline V and J ends were trimmed by 0 bases and 3 bases, with 15 bases remaining between them. CDR3 coding DNA: TGTGCCAGCAGCGTAGAGGTCGGAGGGCAGAAAGAGACCCAGTACTTC. Translated, it gives CASSVEVGGQKETQYF.

The chain carries TRBV5-8 and TRBJ2-7, with 10 bases aligning to TRBD1. CDR3 length: 17 residues. V lost 3 bases to trimming and J lost 0 bases; unmatched junction nucleotides: 9. Germline-derived CDR1 and CDR2 are SGHTS and YDEGEE. In nucleotides, the CDR3 is TGTGCCAGCAGCTCCATGGGACAGGGGCTTTCCTCCTACGAGCAGTACTTC. It specifies CASSSMGQGLSSYEQYF.

J is TRBJ2-1 and V is TRBV7-8; 7 bases are shared with TRBD2. Germline V gives CDR1 SGHVS, CDR2 FQNEAQ. The CDR3 is 14 amino acids. The V segment lost 5 bases and the J segment 2 bases; nucleotides outside the gene matches: 3. CDR3 amino acids: CASSGRGTYNEQFF. CDR3 DNA: TGTGCCAGCAGCGGGCGGGGGACCTACAATGAGCAGTTCTTC.

The rearrangement links TRBV5-4 to TRBJ2-1; D possibly corresponds to TRBD1 (5 bases). Trimming took 5 bases from V and 4 from J, leaving 22 bases between them. There are 17 residues in the CDR3. The V gene's germline CDR1 is SGHNT and CDR2 YYREEE (reference sequence). The CDR3 nucleotides are TGTGCCAGCAGACCAACCATGACAGCCAACCCATACAATGAGCAGTTCTTC. Translated, it gives CASRPTMTANPYNEQFF.

V and J are TRBV2 and TRBJ1-1; 9 bases match TRBD1. V lost 7 bases to trimming and J lost 3 bases; unmatched junction nucleotides: 6. The germline V gene encodes CDR1 SNHLY and CDR2 FYNNEI. The CDR3 is 14 residues long. CDR3 bases: TGTGCCAGCAAACAGGGGGCCGAGGACACTGAAGCTTTCTTT. Translation gives CASKQGAEDTEAFF.

The gene calls are TRBV7-8 and TRBJ2-2, with 11 bases aligning to TRBD2. CDR1 is SGHVS, CDR2 FQNEAQ, per germline. The CDR3 is made up of 16 amino acids. The V segment lost 2 bases and the J segment 4 bases; nucleotides outside the gene matches: 3. The CDR3 here is CASSLLAGGPTGELFF. The CDR3 DNA sequence: TGTGCCAGCAGCTTACTAGCGGGAGGCCCCACCGGGGAGCTGTTTTTT.

V usage is TRBV27 and J usage is TRBJ2-7; 12 bases align to TRBD2. This CDR3 region has 14 residues. Germline V lookup: CDR1 MNHEY, CDR2 SMNVEV (reference sequence). Trimming took 5 bases from V and 4 from J; bases not matched to a gene: 3. CDR3 coding DNA: TGTGCCAGCAGTATAACTAGCGGGAGGTACGAGCAGTACTTC. It translates to CASSITSGRYEQYF.

V usage is TRBV19 and J usage is TRBJ1-2; 10 nucleotides align to TRBD1. This CDR3 region has 14 residues. V lost 9 bases and J lost 3; bases outside the gene matches: 7. In germline, CDR1 is LNHDA, CDR2 SQIVND (reference sequence). CDR3 region: CASKPGTGDYGYTF. In nucleotides, the CDR3 is TGTGCCAGCAAACCCGGGACAGGGGACTATGGCTACACCTTC.

The V gene is TRBV7-6, the J gene TRBJ1-2; D might be TRBD1 (6 bases). Germline assignment: CDR1 SGHVS and CDR2 FNYEAQ. Deletions cut 4 bases from V and 5 bases from J, with 17 bases between. The CDR3 has 15 amino acids. The CDR3 DNA reads TGTGCCAGCAGCTCCCTCCTGACAGGATCTTATGGCTACACCTTC. Its translation: CASSSLLTGSYGYTF.

The CDR3 coding sequence is TGTGCCAGCAGCTTAGAGTACGGGAATTACGAGCAGTACTTC. Its translation is CASSLEYGNYEQYF. The chain joins TRBV13 to TRBJ2-7; D possibly corresponds to TRBD2 (5 bases). The CDR3 runs 14 residues. V was shortened by 1 base and J by 4 bases, with 11 bases between the two germline ends. Germline V lookup: CDR1 PRHDT, CDR2 FYEKMQ (reference sequence).